Listed here is a single T cell receptor (beta chain). No antigen is known for it. These data originate in a study of T cells expressing NK-cell markers. TCRdb re-called the 5' RACE reads, yielding one record per CDR3 amino acid sequence without DNA. This sample's table reports under 600,000 distinct CDR3 sequences. Overall study results and limits: Among several donors, these clonotypes also ranked first in the CD3+CD56-NKG2C+ fraction.

The CDR3 length is 15 residues. In germline, CDR1 is SGHVS, CDR2 FQNEAQ. Sequenced sample: blood T cells: a sorted CD56 or NKG2C T cell subset, CD4+ or CD8+ T cells, or bulk PBMC T cells (not recorded which). The chain uses TRBV7-8 and TRBJ1-5. The TCR was taken from a woman aged 50 to 60 in good health. CDR3 residues: CASRGREGEHQPQHF. Looking up the rest from reference TRBV7-8 and TRBJ1-5 gives the full variable domain: GAGVSQSPRYKVAKRGQDVALRCDPISGHVSLFWYQQALGQGPEFLTYFQNEAQLDKSGLPSDRFFAERPEGSVSTLKIQRTQQEDSAVYLCASRGREGEHQPQHFGDGTRLSIL.